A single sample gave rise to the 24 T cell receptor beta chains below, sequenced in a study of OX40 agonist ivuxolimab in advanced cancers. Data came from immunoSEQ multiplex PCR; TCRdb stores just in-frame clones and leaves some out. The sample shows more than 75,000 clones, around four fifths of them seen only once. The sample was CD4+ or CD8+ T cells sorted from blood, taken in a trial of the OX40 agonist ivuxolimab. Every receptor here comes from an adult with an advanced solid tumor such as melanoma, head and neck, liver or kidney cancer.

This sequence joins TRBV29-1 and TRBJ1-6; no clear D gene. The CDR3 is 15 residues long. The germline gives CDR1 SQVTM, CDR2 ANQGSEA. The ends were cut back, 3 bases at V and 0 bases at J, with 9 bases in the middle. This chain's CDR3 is CSVEGYCSYNSPLHF. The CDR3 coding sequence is TGCAGCGTTGAGGGGTACTGCTCCTATAATTCACCCCTCCACTTT.

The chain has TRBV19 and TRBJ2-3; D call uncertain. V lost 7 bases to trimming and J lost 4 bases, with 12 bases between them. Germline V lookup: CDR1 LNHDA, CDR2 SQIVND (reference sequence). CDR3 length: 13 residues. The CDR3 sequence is CASKDTRSDTQYF. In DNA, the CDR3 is TGTGCCAGTAAAGACACACGTTCAGATACGCAGTATTTT.

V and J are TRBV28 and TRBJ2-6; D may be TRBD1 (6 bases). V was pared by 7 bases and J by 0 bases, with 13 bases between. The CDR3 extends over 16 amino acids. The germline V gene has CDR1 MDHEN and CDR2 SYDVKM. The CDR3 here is CASTPTGISGANVLTF. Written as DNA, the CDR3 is TGTGCCAGCACCCCGACAGGTATCTCTGGGGCCAACGTCCTGACTTTC.

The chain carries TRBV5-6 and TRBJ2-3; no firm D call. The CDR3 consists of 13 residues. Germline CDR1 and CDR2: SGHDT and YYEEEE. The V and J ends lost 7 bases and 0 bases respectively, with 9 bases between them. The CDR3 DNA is TGTGCCAGCCCTTGGCCTAGCACAGATACGCAGTATTTT. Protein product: CASPWPSTDTQYF.

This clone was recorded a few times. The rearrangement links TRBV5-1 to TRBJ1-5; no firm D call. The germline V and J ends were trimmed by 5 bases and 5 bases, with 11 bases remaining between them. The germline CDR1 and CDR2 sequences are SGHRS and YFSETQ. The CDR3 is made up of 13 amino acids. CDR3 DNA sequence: TGCGCCAGCAGTGCAGCCAGCGATCAGCCCCAGCATTTT. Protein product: CASSAASDQPQHF.

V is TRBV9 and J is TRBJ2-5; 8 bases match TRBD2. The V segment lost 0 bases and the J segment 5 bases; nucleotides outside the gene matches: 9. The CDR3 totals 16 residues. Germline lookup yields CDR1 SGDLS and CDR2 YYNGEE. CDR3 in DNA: TGTGCCAGCAGCGTAGGGTCCAGCGGGGGCGGGGAGACCCAGTACTTC. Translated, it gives CASSVGSSGGGETQYF.

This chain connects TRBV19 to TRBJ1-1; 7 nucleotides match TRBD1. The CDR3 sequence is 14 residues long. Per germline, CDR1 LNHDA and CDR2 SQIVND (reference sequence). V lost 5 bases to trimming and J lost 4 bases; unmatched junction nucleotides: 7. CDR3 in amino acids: CASSPPRGLTEAFF. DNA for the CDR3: TGTGCCAGTAGTCCCCCAAGGGGGCTCACTGAAGCTTTCTTT.

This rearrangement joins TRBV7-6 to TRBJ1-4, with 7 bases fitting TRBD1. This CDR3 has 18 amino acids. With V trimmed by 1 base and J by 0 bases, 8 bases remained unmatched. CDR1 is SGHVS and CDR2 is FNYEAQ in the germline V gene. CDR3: CASSLVGTAFATNEKLFF. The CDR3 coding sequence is TGTGCCAGCAGCTTAGTAGGGACAGCCTTTGCAACTAATGAAAAACTGTTTTTT.

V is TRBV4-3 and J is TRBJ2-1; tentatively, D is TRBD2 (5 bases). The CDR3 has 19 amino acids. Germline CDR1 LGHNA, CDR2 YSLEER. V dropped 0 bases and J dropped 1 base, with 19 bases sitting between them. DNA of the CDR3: TGCGCCAGCAGCCAAGATTCCGCGGGTGTCCGCCTTTCCTACAATGAGCAGTTCTTC. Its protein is CASSQDSAGVRLSYNEQFF.

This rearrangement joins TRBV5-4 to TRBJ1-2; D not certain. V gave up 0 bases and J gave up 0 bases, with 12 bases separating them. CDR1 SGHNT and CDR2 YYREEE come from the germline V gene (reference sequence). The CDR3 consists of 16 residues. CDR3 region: CASSLAALLTNYGYTF. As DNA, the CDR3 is TGTGCCAGCAGCTTGGCCGCCCTACTCACTAACTATGGCTACACCTTC.

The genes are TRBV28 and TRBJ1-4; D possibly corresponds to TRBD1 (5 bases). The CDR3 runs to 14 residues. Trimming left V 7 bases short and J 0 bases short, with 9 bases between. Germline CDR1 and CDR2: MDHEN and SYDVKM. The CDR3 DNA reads TGTGCCAGCACCCGGGGCGCAACTAATGAAAAACTGTTTTTT. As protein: CASTRGATNEKLFF.

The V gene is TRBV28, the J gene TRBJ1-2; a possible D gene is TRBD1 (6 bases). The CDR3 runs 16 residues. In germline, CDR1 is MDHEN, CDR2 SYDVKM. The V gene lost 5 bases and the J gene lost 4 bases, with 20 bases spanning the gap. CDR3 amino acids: CASSPGHSPAFYGYTF. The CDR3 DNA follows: TGTGCCAGCAGTCCGGGACATTCTCCAGCCTTCTATGGCTACACCTTC.

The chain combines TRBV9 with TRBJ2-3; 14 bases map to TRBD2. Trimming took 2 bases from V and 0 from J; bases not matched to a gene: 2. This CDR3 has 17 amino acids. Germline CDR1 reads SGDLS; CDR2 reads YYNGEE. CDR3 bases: TGTGCCAGCAGCGTTGGACTAGCGGGGGGTAGCACAGATACGCAGTATTTT. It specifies CASSVGLAGGSTDTQYF.

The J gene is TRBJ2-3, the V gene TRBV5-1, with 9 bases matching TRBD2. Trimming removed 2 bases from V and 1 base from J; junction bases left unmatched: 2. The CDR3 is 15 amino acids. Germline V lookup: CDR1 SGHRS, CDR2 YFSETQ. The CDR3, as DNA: TGCGCCAGCAGCTTTGGCGGGGGGGGCACAGATACGCAGTATTTT. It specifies CASSFGGGGTDTQYF.

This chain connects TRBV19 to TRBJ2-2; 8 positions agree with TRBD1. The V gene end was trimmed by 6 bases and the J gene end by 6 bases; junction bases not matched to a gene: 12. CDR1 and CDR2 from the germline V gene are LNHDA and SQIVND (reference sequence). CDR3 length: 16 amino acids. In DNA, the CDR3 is TGTGCCAGTAGCCAAAGGACAGGGACCCTCGCCGGGGAGCTGTTTTTT. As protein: CASSQRTGTLAGELFF.

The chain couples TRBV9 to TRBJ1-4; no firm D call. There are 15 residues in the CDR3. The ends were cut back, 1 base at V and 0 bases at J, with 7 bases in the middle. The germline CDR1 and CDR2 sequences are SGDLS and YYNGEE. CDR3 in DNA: TGTGCCAGCAGCGTATCTGGTGCAACTAATGAAAAACTGTTTTTT. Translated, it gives CASSVSGATNEKLFF.

CDR3 sequence (DNA): TGTGCCAGCAGCCTATCTAGCGGGGTATACTACAATGAGCAGTTCTTC. It specifies CASSLSSGVYYNEQFF. The rearrangement joins TRBV7-8 to TRBJ2-1, with TRBD2 matching over 9 bases. Germline V gene lookup returns CDR1 SGHVS and CDR2 FQNEAQ. CDR3 size: 16 residues. Losses at the gene ends were 5 bases for V and 3 bases for J; bases not matched to a gene: 8.

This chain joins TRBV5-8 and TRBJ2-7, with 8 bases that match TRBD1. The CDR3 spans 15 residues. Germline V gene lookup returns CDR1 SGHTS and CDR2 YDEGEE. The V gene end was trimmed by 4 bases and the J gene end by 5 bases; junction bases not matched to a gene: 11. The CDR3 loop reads CASSPLTGEVDEQYF. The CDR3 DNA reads TGTGCCAGCAGCCCCCTGACAGGGGAGGTCGACGAGCAGTACTTC.

CDR3 coding DNA: TGTGCCAGCAGTGAGCTTGGCAGTTTGAACACTGAAGCTTTCTTT. This gives the protein CASSELGSLNTEAFF. This chain connects TRBV2 to TRBJ1-1; D remains ambiguous. This CDR3 has 15 residues. The germline V and J ends were trimmed by 3 bases and 0 bases, with 11 bases remaining between them. Germline V CDR1 and CDR2: SNHLY, FYNNEI.

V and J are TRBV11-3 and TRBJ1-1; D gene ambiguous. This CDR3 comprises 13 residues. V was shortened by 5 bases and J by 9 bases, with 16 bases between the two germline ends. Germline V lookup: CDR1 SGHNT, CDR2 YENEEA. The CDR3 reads CASSQNKDEKAFF. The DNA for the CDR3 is TGTGCCAGCAGCCAGAACAAGGACGAGAAAGCTTTCTTT.

In nucleotides, the CDR3 is TGTGCCAGCACCCTACGAGGGTTAGGCTACACCTTC. Translating gives CASTLRGLGYTF. The chain couples TRBV6-5 to TRBJ1-2; D not resolved. Germline V gene lookup returns CDR1 MNHEY and CDR2 SVGAGI. V was shortened by 7 bases and J by 8 bases, with 14 bases between the two germline ends. This CDR3 region has 12 residues.

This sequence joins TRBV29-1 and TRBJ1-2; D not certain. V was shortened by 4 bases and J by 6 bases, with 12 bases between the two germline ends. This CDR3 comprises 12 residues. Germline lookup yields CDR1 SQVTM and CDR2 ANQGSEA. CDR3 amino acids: CSVGGQADGYTF. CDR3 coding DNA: TGCAGCGTTGGGGGTCAGGCAGATGGCTACACCTTC.

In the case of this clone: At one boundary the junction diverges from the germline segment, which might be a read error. Here the CDR3 DNA reads TGTGCCAGCAGATCTCCAGGGGGAATGGGGGTCTTC. Translated, it gives CASRSPGGMGVF. V gene TRBV28 combines with J gene TRBJ2-7, with 7 positions matching TRBD1. The CDR3 spans 12 residues. Germline V gene data show CDR1 as MDHEN and CDR2 as SYDVKM. The full variable domain, completed using reference TRBV28 and TRBJ2-7, is DVKVTQSSRYLVKRTGEKVFLECVQDMDHENMFWYRQDPGLGLRLIYFSYDVKMKEKGDIPEGYSVSREKKERFSLILESASTNQTSMYLCASRSPGGMGVFGPGTRLTVT.

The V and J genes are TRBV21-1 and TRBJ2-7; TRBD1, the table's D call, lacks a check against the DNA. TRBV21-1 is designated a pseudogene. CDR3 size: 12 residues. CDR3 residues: CASSRQSCEQYV. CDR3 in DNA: TGTGCCAGCAGCCGACAGTCTTGTGAGCAGTACGTC.